This TCR beta chain was captured in a study of CD8 T cells in ankylosing spondylitis. Study conclusions and caveats: The authors reported significant enrichment of disease-linked clones in matched ankylosing spondylitis synovial fluid. Some of these motif variants have turned up before, in reports on reactive arthritis synovial fluid and blood. Within ankylosing spondylitis blood, a TCR beta motif made up of eight or nine highly homologous variants appeared to be characteristic.

Germline CDR1 reads DFQATT; CDR2 reads SNEGSKA (reference sequence). V was trimmed by 5 bases and J by 10 bases, leaving 12 bases between them. The CDR3 spans 12 residues. Quantitative 5'-RACE with molecular barcodes was used to make the TCR beta libraries. TCRdb re-called the 5' RACE reads through MiXCR, storing one row per CDR3 protein. Of some 140,000 distinct CDR3 sequences in the sample, 7% to 10% were seen once. By share of the sample, this clonotype is medium-sized (0.01 to 0.1%). Its antigen remains unidentified. Sequenced material: synovial fluid, either unsorted or a sorted T cell fraction (not recorded which). The receptor comes from a male donor with ankylosing spondylitis. V gene TRBV20-1 combines with J gene TRBJ1-6, with D hard to call. The CDR3 loop is CSAEPLGSPLHF. The CDR3, as DNA: TGCAGTGCTGAGCCCCTAGGGTCACCCCTCCACTTT.